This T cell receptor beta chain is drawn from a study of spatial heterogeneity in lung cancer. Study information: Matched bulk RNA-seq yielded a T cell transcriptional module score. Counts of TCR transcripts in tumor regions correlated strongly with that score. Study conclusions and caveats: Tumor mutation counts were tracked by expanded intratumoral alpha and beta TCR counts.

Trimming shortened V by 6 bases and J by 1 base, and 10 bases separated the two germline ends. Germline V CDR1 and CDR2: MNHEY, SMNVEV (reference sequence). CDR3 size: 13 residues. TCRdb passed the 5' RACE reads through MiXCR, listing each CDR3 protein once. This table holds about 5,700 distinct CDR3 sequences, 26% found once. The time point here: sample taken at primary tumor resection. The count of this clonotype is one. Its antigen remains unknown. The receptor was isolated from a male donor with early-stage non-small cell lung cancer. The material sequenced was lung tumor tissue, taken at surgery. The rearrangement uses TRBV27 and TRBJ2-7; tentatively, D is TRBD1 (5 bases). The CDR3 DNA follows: TGTGCCAGCAGAGGGTCAGGGTCCTACGAGCAGTACTTC. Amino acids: CASRGSGSYEQYF.